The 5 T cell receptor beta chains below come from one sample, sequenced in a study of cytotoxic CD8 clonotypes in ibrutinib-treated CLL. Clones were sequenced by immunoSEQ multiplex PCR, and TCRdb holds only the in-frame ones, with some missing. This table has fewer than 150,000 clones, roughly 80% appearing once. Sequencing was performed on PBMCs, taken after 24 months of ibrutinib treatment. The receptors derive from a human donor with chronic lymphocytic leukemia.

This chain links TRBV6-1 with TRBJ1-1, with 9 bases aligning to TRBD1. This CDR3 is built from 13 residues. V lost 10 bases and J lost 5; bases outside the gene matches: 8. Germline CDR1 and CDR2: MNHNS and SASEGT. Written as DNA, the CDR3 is TGTGCCACTGAACAGGGGGCAGGGACTGAAGCTTTCTTT. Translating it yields CATEQGAGTEAFF.

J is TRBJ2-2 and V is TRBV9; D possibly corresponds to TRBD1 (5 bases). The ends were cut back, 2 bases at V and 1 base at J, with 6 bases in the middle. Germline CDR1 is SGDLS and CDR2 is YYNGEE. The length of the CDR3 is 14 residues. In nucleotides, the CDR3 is TGTGCCAGCAGCGTCACAGGGAACACCGGGGAGCTGTTTTTT. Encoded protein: CASSVTGNTGELFF.

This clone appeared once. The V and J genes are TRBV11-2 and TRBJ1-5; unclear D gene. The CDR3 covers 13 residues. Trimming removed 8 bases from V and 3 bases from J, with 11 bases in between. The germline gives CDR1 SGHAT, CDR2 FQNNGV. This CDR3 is CASGTKPNQPQHF. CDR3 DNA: TGTGCCAGCGGAACAAAACCCAATCAGCCCCAGCATTTT.

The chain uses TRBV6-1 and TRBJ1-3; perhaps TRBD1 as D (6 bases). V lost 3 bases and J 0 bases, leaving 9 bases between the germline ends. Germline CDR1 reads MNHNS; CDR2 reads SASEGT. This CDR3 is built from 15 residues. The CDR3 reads CASSDLQGSGNTIYF. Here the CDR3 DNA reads TGTGCCAGCAGTGATTTACAGGGCTCTGGAAACACCATATATTTT.

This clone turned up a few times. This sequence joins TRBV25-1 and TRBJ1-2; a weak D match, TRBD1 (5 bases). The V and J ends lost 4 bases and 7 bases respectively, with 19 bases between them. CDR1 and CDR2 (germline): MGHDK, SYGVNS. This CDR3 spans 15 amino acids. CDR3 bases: TGTGCCAGCAGTGTCGGGACGGGGTTAGGTGGTGGCTACACCTTC. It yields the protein CASSVGTGLGGGYTF.